This T cell receptor (beta chain) was retrieved from a study of T-cell memory formation after mild COVID-19 (dated by TCRdb to the early 2020s). In terms of the full investigation: TCR sequence clusters from the two donors were largely donor specific. T-cell clones expanding and contracting after mild COVID-19 in two donors were tracked by longitudinal TCRalpha and TCRbeta repertoire sequencing. The cohort comprised two young, previously healthy adult volunteers, one female and one male. Broader findings and caveats from the paper: Contracting CD4+ clones were found mainly in CM and EM memory subsets, while CD8+ clones were enriched in EMRA. The second-wave clones that peaked on day 37 were not confirmed to be SARS-CoV-2 specific. Balanced CD4/CD8 phenotypes were observed for clones contracting from day 15 to 85, whereas a bias towards CD4+ was observed for a second wave of clones expanding from day 15 to 37. The study covered only a couple of mild cases, and larger cohorts including severe cases with pre-infection samples were considered necessary. Some responding clones were found in pre-infection memory, which suggests that pre-existing cross-reactive memory T cells took part in the SARS-CoV-2 response.

Ficoll-Paque density gradient centrifugation was used to isolate PBMCs. Regarding this clonotype: The clone's antigen remains unknown. No qualities accompany the bases; no much larger clone lies one base away.

Measured from the cysteine to the phenylalanine, the CDR3 is 15 residues long. Of all the DNA, just the CDR3 is kept, 45 bases in frame from base 1. Sequences DFQATT (CDR1) and SNEGSKA (CDR2) are obtained from the germline V gene (reference sequence). The junction carries 20 bases between V and J, which are trimmed by 6 bases and 3 bases respectively. Sequencing instrument: Illumina NovaSeq 6000. TCRalpha and TCRbeta cDNA libraries were constructed by 5'RACE with constant-segment primers, with sample barcodes and unique molecular identifiers being introduced. RNA was extracted from every sample with Trizol reagent. Library amplification was performed in two PCR steps, and a second sample barcode and Illumina TruSeq adapters were introduced in the second step. Sequencing of libraries was performed on an Illumina NovaSeq with 2 x 150 bp paired-end reads. The authors' analysis ran thus. Demultiplexing of reads and collapsing into UMI-guided consensus sequences were performed with migec v1.2.7. Using mixcr v2.1.11, UMI consensuses were aligned to TRA and TRB V and J templates and then assembled into clonotypes. A clonotype was counted as expanded or contracted only if both edgeR and NoisET called the change significant, with noise models trained on biological replicates. edgeR calls used a false discovery rate-adjusted p below 0.01 and a log2 fold-change threshold of 1. As an exploratory analysis of dynamics, max-normalized trajectories of the 1000 most abundant clonotypes were examined by PCA with hierarchical clustering. Each responding clone was given a CD4 or CD8 phenotype based on the CD4+ and CD8+ repertoires, which had been sequenced separately. TCRdb cleaned the public reads at Q25 with fastp, built clones with MiXCR and kept in-frame beta chains. A single entry per CDR3 protein holds the most common genes and DNA from its merged rows. The V and J calls were determined by TCRdb, not by the authors. The sample yields more than 150,000 distinct CDR3 sequences; about 18% were counted once. The ten largest make up roughly 3.8% of the sample.

Sequencing was performed on PBMCs or a T cell subset sorted from them (not recorded which). The receptor comes from a man in his late teens or twenties who had mild COVID-19 (a few samples of this study predate the infection). The sample titles of this study are shuffled in the database, so cell type and time point are left out; the donor was told from shared clones. Recombination joined TRBV20-1 with TRBJ2-5; the D gene is possibly TRBD2, with 5 bases matching. The CDR3 protein is CSARKGGTSKETQYF. DNA sequence: TGCAGTGCCCGAAAAGGCGGAACTAGTAAAGAGACCCAGTACTTC.